This TCR beta chain stems from a study of T cell repertoires in cytomegalovirus infection. Broader study findings: The cumulative frequency of public TCR beta families distinguished individuals who carried CMV together with the relevant HLA.

The sample holds many counts of this clonotype. Its antigen is as yet unknown. This CDR3 comprises 17 residues. Germline CDR1 and CDR2: SGHVS and FNYEAQ. V lost 4 bases to trimming and J lost 0 bases, with 16 bases between them. From the reads, TCRdb called clonotypes with MiXCR, one entry per CDR3 protein. There are about 450,000 distinct CDR3 sequences in the sample; around 32% occur only once, and roughly 13% lies in the top ten. Sample: PBMCs. The chain combines TRBV7-6 with TRBJ2-1; D not certain. The clonotype originates from a human donor in good health (CMV status not recorded). Some clones in this sample may be carry-over from other donors' samples. CDR3 in DNA: TGTGCCAGCAGCTCCCCACATAGCCCCTACTCCTACAATGAGCAGTTCTTC. Its translation is CASSSPHSPYSYNEQFF.